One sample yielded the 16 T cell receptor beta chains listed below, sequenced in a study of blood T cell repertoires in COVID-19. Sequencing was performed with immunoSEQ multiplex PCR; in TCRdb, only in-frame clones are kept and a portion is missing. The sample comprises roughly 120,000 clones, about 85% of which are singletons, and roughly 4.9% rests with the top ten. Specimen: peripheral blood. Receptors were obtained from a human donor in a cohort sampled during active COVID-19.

For the CDR3, the DNA is TGTGCCAGCAGCCCCAGGGGGTCCCTGTCGGATACGCAGTATTTT. The encoded protein is CASSPRGSLSDTQYF. This chain uses TRBV28 with TRBJ2-3, with TRBD1 matching over 7 bases. CDR3 length equals 15 residues. Trimming took 6 bases from V and 6 from J; bases not matched to a gene: 12. The germline gives CDR1 MDHEN, CDR2 SYDVKM.

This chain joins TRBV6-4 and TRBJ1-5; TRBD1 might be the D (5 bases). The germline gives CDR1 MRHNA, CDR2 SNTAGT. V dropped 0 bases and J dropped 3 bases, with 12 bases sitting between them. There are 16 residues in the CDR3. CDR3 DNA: TGTGCCAGCAGTGACTCGAAAGGGGTCCCCAATCAGCCCCAGCATTTT. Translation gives CASSDSKGVPNQPQHF.

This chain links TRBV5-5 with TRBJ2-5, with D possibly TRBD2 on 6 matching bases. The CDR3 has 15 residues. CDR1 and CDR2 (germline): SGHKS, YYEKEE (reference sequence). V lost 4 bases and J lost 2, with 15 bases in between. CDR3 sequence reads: CASSLAPDYQETQYF. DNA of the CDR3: TGTGCCAGCAGCCTAGCGCCAGACTATCAAGAGACCCAGTACTTC.

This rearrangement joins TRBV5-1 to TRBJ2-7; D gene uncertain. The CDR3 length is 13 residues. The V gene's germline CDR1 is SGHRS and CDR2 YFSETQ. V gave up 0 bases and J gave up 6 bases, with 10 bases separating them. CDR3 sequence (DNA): TGCGCCAGCAGCTTGGAATTTTCGGGCGAGCAGTACTTC. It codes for CASSLEFSGEQYF. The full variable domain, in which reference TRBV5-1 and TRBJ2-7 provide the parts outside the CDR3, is KAGVTQTPRYLIKTRGQQVTLSCSPISGHRSVSWYQQTPGQGLQFLFEYFSETQRNKGNFPGRFSGRQFSNSRSEMNVSTLELGDSALYLCASSLEFSGEQYFGPGTRLTVT.

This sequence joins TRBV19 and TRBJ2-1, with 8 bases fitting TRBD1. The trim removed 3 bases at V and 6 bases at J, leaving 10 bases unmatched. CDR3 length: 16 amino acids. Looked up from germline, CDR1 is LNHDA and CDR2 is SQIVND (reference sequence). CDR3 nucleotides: TGTGCCAGTAGTATCATAGGGACAGGCCCTGGCAATGAGCAGTTCTTC. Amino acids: CASSIIGTGPGNEQFF.

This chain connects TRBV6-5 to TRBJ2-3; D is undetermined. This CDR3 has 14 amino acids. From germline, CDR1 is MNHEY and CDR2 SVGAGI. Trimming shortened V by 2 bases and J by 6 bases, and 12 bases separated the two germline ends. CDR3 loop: CASSYRVPSDTQYF. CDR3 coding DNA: TGTGCCAGCAGTTACCGGGTCCCCAGTGATACGCAGTATTTT.

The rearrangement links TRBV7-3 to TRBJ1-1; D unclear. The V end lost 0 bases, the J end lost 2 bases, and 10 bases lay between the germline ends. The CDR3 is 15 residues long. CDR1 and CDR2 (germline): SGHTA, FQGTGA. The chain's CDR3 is CASSLTTALNTEAFF. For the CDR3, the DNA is TGTGCCAGCAGCTTAACTACAGCCCTTAACACTGAAGCTTTCTTT.

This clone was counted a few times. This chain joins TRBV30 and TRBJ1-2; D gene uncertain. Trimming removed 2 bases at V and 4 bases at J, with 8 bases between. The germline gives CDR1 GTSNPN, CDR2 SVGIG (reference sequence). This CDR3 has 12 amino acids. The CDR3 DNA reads TGTGCCTGGAGTACGGTACCCTATGGCTACACCTTC. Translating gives CAWSTVPYGYTF.

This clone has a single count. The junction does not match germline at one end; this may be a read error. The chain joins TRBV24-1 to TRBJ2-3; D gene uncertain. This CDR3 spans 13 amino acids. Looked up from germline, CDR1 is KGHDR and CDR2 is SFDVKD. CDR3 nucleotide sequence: TGTGCCACCAATGATCGTCGCACAGATACGCAGTATTTT. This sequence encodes CATNDRRTDTQYF.

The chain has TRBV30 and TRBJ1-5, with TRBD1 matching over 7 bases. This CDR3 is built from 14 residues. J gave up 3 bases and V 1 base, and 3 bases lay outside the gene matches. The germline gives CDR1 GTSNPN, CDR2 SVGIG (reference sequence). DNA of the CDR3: TGTGCCTGGAGTGCCGGGACAGCCAATCAGCCCCAGCATTTT. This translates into CAWSAGTANQPQHF.

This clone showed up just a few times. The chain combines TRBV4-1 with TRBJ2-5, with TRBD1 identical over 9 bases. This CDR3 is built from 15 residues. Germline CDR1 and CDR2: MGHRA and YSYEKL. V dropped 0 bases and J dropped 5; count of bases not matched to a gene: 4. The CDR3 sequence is CASSQDPDRGETQYF. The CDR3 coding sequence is TGCGCCAGCAGCCAAGACCCCGACAGGGGGGAGACCCAGTACTTC.

The chain's CDR3 is CASRQPGLAGGGTGELFF. The CDR3 region has the DNA TGTGCCAGTAGACAACCGGGACTAGCGGGAGGAGGAACCGGGGAGCTGTTTTTT. V is TRBV19 and J is TRBJ2-2, with 15 nucleotides matching TRBD2. The CDR3 spans 18 residues. Unmatched junction bases numbered 10, after V lost 6 bases and J lost 5 bases. Germline lookup yields CDR1 LNHDA and CDR2 SQIVND (reference sequence). The full variable domain, its missing parts supplied by reference TRBV19 and TRBJ2-2, is DGGITQSPKYLFRKEGQNVTLSCEQNLNHDAMYWYRQDPGQGLRLIYYSQIVNDFQKGDIAEGYSVSREKKESFPLTVTSAQKNPTAFYLCASRQPGLAGGGTGELFFGEGSRLTVL.

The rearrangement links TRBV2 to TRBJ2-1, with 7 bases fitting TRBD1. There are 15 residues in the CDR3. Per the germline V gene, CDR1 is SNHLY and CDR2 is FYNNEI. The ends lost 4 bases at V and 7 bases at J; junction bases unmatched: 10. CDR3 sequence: CASSVDTGDLNEQFF. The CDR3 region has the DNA TGTGCCAGCAGTGTAGATACAGGGGATTTGAATGAGCAGTTCTTC. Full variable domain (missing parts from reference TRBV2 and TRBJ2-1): EPEVTQTPSHQVTQMGQEVILRCVPISNHLYFYWYRQILGQKVEFLVSFYNNEISEKSEIFDDQFSVERPDGSNFTLKIRSTKLEDSAMYFCASSVDTGDLNEQFFGPGTRLTVL.

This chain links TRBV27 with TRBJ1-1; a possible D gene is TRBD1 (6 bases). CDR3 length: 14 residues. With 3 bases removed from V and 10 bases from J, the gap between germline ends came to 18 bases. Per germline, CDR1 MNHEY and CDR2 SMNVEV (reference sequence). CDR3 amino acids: CASSFKDSIDGAFF. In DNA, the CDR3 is TGTGCCAGCAGTTTTAAGGACAGCATAGATGGAGCTTTCTTT.

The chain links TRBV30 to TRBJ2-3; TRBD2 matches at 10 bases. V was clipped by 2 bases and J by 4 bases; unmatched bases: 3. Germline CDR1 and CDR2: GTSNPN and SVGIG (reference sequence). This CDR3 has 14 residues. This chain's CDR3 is CAWSQLAGSDTQYF. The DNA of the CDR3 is TGTGCCTGGAGTCAACTAGCGGGGTCAGATACGCAGTATTTT.

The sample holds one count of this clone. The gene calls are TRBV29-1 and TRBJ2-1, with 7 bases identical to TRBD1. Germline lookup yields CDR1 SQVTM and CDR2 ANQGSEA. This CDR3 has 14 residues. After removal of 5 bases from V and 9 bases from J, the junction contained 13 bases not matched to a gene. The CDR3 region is CSVQPGQIFTEQFF. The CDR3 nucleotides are TGCAGCGTTCAACCGGGACAGATTTTTACTGAGCAGTTCTTC.